The clone carrying this T cell receptor (beta chain) was seen many times. What it binds is not known. RNA transcripts were the template for amplifying TCR beta CDR3 regions. HTBI primers were employed in a first-round RT-PCR of the TCR CDR3. TCRdb re-called the multiplex PCR reads through MiXCR, storing one row per CDR3 protein. The data show about 350,000 distinct CDR3 sequences, with over 15% seen just once and 3.7% held by the top ten. Trimming removed 0 bases from V and 1 base from J, with 5 bases in between. The germline gives CDR1 KGHDR, CDR2 SFDVKD. CDR3 size: 14 residues. This sample is part of a study of T cells in Graves' hyperthyroidism and ophthalmopathy. Study-wide results and limits: Patients with ophthalmopathy were separated from those with stable hyperthyroidism by a 13 V-J model.

The chain uses TRBV24-1 and TRBJ1-2; no firm D call. The receptor was isolated from a woman aged 18-35 years with Graves' hyperthyroidism. Input material: blood. CDR3: CATSDLRVNYGYTF. CDR3 coding DNA: TGTGCCACCAGTGATTTGCGGGTTAACTATGGCTACACCTTC.